Detailed here is one T cell receptor beta chain. The data were obtained in a study of blood T cell repertoires in COVID-19. Only in-frame clones appear in the TCRdb table, and some are missing; sequencing was by immunoSEQ multiplex PCR. Altogether a few hundred thousand clones are present, 88% being singletons, with the ten largest covering over 1%. The junction had 4 bases not matched to a gene; V was cut back by 1 base and J by 4 bases. Germline CDR1 reads SGHNT; CDR2 reads YYREEE (reference sequence). The CDR3 spans 14 residues. The sample comprised PBMCs or T cells enriched from blood (not recorded which). The chain joins TRBV5-4 to TRBJ1-1; TRBD1 matches at 7 bases. The TCR was taken from a woman aged 40 to 50 with acute COVID-19. DNA of the CDR3: TGTGCCAGCAGCTTGTACAGGGGCGGCACTGAAGCTTTCTTT. This codes for CASSLYRGGTEAFF.